This T cell receptor (beta chain) emerged from a study of blood T cell repertoires in COVID-19. Trimming stripped 5 bases from V and 2 bases from J, with 20 bases between. The CDR3 runs 16 residues. Germline-derived CDR1 and CDR2 are SGHKS and YYEKEE (reference sequence). Profiled with immunoSEQ multiplex PCR; TCRdb holds only in-frame clones, not every one. The sample lists about 170,000 clones; 65% to 85% were seen once. In this sample, this clone turned up a few times. The genes are TRBV5-5 and TRBJ2-7; D perhaps matches TRBD1 (6 bases). The source material was peripheral blood. The sequence was obtained from a human donor with acute or convalescent COVID-19. The donor label of this sample is uncertain. The CDR3 spells CASSSGPRTDAYEQYF. The CDR3 bases are TGTGCCAGCAGTTCCGGCCCTCGGACAGATGCCTACGAGCAGTACTTC. The variable domain in full, with the rest retrieved from reference TRBV5-5 and TRBJ2-7, is DAGVTQSPTHLIKTRGQQVTLRCSPISGHKSVSWYQQVLGQGPQFIFQYYEKEERGRGNFPDRFSARQFPNYSSELNVNALLLGDSALYLCASSSGPRTDAYEQYFGPGTRLTVT.